Listed here are 5 T cell receptor beta chains from one sample, sequenced in a study of control samples from healthy donors and cancer patients. TCRdb's table, derived via immunoSEQ multiplex PCR, lists solely in-frame clones and lacks some. The sample lists 110,000 or so clones; 83% were seen once. Sample: blood. The source of these receptors is a woman between 50 and 59 years old in good health.

The J gene is TRBJ1-2, the V gene TRBV3-1 (or the pseudogene TRBV3-2); no reliable D call. The CDR3 sequence is 14 residues long. Trimming took off 5 bases at V and 3 bases at J, with 13 bases between the two ends. The V gene's germline CDR1 is LGHDT and CDR2 YNNKEL (reference sequence). The CDR3 protein is CASSTPPGHYGYTF. The CDR3 nucleotides read TGTGCCAGCAGCACGCCCCCAGGACACTATGGCTACACCTTC.

This chain connects TRBV7-9 to TRBJ2-1; 8 bases match TRBD2. With V trimmed by 6 bases and J by 9 bases, 7 bases remained unmatched. The germline gives CDR1 SEHNR, CDR2 FQNEAQ (reference sequence). This CDR3 comprises 13 residues. The chain's CDR3 is CASRTGGPGEQFF. The CDR3 DNA is TGTGCCAGCAGGACGGGGGGGCCGGGTGAGCAGTTCTTC.

The chain couples TRBV30 to TRBJ1-5, with D hard to call. With 0 bases removed from V and 6 bases from J, the gap between germline ends came to 3 bases. The CDR3 spans 11 residues. Germline-derived CDR1 and CDR2 are GTSNPN and SVGIG (reference sequence). CDR3 region: CAWSVGQPQHF. The CDR3 nucleotides read TGTGCCTGGAGTGTGGGTCAGCCCCAGCATTTT. Complete variable domain (other parts from reference TRBV30 and TRBJ1-5): SQTIHQWPATLVQPVGSPLSLECTVEGTSNPNLYWYRQAAGRGLQLLFYSVGIGQISSEVPQNLSASRPQDRQFILSSKKLLLSDSGFYLCAWSVGQPQHFGDGTRLSIL.

The chain joins TRBV9 to TRBJ2-5, with D perhaps matching TRBD2 (5 bases). The ends were cut back, 1 base at V and 2 bases at J, with 15 bases in the middle. The germline V gene encodes CDR1 SGDLS and CDR2 YYNGEE. This CDR3 contains 16 residues. The CDR3 DNA reads as TGTGCCAGCAGCGTAAACCCGTCGGGGAAACAAGAGACCCAGTACTTC. It translates to CASSVNPSGKQETQYF.

This clone was counted a few times. This chain uses TRBV19 with TRBJ1-1; perhaps TRBD1 as D (6 bases). The V gene lost 6 bases and the J gene lost 0 bases, with 20 bases spanning the gap. CDR1 is LNHDA, CDR2 SQIVND, per germline (reference sequence). This CDR3 is 17 amino acids long. The CDR3 here is CASSYTGSGKMNTEAFF. CDR3 coding DNA: TGTGCCAGTAGCTATACAGGGTCGGGAAAAATGAACACTGAAGCTTTCTTT.